The clone carrying this T cell receptor (beta chain) was recorded a few times. Its cognate antigen is unknown. The sample is drawn from a study of beta chain features in type 1 diabetes. Study-wide findings and caveats: With patients and controls alike, PCR might favor shorter templates to an equal degree.

Every isolated RNA sample was fully reverse transcribed, so sequencing captured expressed TCRB transcripts. Using immunoSEQ multiplex PCR, the repertoire was profiled, and TCRdb retains in-frame clones only, with some absent. The data show a few hundred thousand clones, around 16% seen once. The sample consisted of naive CD4+ T cells from blood. The TCR was taken from a woman in her late teens or twenties in good health.

The CDR3 loop is CASSPHERNSYEQYF. CDR3 nucleotide sequence: TGTGCCAGCAGCCCCCACGAGCGAAACTCCTACGAGCAGTACTTC. The rearrangement joins TRBV9 to TRBJ2-7; D gene unclear. Trimming removed 4 bases at V and 0 bases at J, with 14 bases between. This CDR3 contains 15 residues. Per germline, CDR1 SGDLS and CDR2 YYNGEE.